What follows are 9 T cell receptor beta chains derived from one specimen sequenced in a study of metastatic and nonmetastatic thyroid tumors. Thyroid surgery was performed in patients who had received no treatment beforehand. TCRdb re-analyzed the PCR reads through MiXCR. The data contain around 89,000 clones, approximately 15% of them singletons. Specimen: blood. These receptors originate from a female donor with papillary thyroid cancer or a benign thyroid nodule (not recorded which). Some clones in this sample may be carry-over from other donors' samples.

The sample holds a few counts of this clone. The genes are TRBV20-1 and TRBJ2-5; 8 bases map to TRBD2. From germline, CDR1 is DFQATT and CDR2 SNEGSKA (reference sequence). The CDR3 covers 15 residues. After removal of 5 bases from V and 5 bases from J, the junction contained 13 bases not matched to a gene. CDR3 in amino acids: CSAAAPRGGLETQYF. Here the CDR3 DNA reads TGCAGTGCTGCAGCCCCCCGGGGGGGCCTTGAGACCCAGTACTTC.

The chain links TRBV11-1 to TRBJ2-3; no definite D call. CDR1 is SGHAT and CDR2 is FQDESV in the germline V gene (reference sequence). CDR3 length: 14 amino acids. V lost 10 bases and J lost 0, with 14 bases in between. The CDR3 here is CATKDGSSTDTQYF. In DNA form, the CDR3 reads TGTGCCACCAAGGACGGATCTAGCACAGATACGCAGTATTTT.

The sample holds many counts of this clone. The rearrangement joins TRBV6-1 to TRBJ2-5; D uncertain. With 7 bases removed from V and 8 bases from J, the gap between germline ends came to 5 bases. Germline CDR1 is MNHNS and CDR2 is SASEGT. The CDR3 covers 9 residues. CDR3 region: CASIATQYF. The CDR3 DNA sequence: TGTGCCAGCATCGCTACCCAGTACTTC.

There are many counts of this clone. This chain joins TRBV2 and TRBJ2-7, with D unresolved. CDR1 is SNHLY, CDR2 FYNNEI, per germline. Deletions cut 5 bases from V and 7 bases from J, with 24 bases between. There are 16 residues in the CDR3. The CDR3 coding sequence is TGTGCCAGCAGTCGAGGCAGCAGCCTTCTAAGGAGTGAGCAGTACTTC. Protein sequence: CASSRGSSLLRSEQYF.

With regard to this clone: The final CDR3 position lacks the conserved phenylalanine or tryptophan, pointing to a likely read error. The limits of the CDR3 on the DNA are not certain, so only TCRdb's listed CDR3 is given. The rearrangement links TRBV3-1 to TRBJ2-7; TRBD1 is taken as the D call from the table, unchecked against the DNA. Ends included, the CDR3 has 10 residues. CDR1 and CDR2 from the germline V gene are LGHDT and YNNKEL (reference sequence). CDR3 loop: CASSPPPGSY.

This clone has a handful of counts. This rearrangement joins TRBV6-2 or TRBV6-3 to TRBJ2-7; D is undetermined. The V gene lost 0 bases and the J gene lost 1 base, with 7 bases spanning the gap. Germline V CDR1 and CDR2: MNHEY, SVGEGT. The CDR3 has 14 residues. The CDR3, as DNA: TGTGCCAGCAGTTACTCGGAGAGATCCTACGAGCAGTACTTC. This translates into CASSYSERSYEQYF.

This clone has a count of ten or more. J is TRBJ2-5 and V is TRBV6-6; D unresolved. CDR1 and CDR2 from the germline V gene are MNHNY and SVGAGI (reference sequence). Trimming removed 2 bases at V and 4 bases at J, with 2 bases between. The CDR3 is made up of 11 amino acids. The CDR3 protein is CASSYGETQYF. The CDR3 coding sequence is TGTGCCAGCAGTTACGGAGAGACCCAGTACTTC.

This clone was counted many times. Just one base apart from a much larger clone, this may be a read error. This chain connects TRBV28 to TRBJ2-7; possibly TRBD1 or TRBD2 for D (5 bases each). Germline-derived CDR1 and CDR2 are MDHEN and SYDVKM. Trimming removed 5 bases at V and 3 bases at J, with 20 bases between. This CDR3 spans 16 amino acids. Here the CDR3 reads CASSPQGRRNFYEQYF. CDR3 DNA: TGTGCCAGCAGTCCCCAGGGACGGCGGAACTTCTACGAGCAGTACTTC.

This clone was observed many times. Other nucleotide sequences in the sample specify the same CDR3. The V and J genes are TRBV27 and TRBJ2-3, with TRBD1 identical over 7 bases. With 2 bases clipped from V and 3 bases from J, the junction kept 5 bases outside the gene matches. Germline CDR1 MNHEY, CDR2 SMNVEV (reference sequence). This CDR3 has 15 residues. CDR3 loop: CASSLGVQGTDTQYF. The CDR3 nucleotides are TGTGCCAGCAGTTTAGGCGTACAGGGGACAGATACGCAGTATTTT.